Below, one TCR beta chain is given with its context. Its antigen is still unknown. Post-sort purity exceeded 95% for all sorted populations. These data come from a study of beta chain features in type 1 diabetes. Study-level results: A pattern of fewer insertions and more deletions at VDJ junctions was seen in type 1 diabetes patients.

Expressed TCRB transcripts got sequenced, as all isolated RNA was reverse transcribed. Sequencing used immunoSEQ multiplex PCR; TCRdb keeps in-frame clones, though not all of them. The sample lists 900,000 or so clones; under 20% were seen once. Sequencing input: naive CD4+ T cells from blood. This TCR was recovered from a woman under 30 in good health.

CDR3 loop: CASSPFRGEQYF. In DNA form, the CDR3 reads TGTGCCAGCAGCCCTTTTAGAGGCGAGCAGTACTTC. This chain joins TRBV4-2 and TRBJ2-7; D call uncertain. This CDR3 is built from 12 residues. Looked up from germline, CDR1 is LGHNA and CDR2 is YNFKEQ. Trimming shortened V by 4 bases and J by 6 bases, and 10 bases separated the two germline ends.